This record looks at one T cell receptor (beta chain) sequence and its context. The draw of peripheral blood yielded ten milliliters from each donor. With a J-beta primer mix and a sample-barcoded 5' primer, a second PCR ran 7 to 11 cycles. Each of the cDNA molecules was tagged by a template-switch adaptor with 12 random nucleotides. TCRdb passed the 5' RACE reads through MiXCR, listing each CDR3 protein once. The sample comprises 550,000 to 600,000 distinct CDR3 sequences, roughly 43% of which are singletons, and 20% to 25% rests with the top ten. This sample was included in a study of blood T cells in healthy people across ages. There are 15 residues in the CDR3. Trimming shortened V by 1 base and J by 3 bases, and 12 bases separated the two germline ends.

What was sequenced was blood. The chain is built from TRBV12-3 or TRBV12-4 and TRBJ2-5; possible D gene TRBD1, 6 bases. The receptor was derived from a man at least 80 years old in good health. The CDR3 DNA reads TGTGCCAGCAGTTTAGTCGACAGGTTTAAAGAGACCCAGTACTTC. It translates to CASSLVDRFKETQYF.